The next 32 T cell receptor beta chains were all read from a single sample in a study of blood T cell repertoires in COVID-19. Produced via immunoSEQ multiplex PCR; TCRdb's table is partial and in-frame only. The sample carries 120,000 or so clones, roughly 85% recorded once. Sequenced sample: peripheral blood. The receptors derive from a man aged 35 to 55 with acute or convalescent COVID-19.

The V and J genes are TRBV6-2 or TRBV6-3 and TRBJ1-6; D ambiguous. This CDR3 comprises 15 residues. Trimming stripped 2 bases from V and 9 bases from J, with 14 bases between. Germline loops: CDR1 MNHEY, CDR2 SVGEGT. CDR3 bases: TGTGCCAGCAGTTACGATCTGGGTCGGAGTTCACCCCTCCACTTT. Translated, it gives CASSYDLGRSSPLHF.

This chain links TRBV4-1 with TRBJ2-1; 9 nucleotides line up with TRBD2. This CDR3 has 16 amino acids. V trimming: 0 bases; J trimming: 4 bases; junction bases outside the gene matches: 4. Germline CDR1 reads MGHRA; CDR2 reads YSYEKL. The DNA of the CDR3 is TGCGCCAGCAGCCAAGAAAGGACTAGCGAATACAATGAGCAGTTCTTC. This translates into CASSQERTSEYNEQFF.

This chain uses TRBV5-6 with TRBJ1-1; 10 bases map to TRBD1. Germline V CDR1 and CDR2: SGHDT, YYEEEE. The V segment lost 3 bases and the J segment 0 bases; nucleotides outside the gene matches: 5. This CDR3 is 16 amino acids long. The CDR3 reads CASSSGTGDMNTEAFF. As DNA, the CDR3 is TGTGCCAGCAGCTCCGGGACAGGGGACATGAACACTGAAGCTTTCTTT.

CDR3 DNA sequence: TGTGCCAGCAGCTCCGTCCGGGACAGGGAGGCCAAAAACATTCAGTACTTC. Protein sequence: CASSSVRDREAKNIQYF. The chain joins TRBV7-6 to TRBJ2-4; 9 positions match TRBD1. The CDR3 is 17 amino acids. The V segment lost 4 bases and the J segment 1 base; nucleotides outside the gene matches: 8. The V gene's germline CDR1 is SGHVS and CDR2 FNYEAQ.

The CDR3: CASSLGTSGLLLAETQYF. For the CDR3, the DNA is TGTGCCAGCAGCTTAGGGACTAGCGGCTTACTCTTGGCAGAGACCCAGTACTTC. The chain links TRBV5-4 to TRBJ2-5; 11 positions agree with TRBD2. Trimming took 2 bases from V and 4 from J; bases not matched to a gene: 13. Looked up from germline, CDR1 is SGHNT and CDR2 is YYREEE (reference sequence). This CDR3 is 18 amino acids long.

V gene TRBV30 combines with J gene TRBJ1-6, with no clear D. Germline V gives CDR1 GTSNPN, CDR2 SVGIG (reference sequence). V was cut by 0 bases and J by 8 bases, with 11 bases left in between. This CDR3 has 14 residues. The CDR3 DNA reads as TGTGCCTGGAGTGTCAGTCAGATTGATTCACCCCTCCACTTT. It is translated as CAWSVSQIDSPLHF.

CDR3 DNA: TGTGCCAGCAGCTGGGGGACTAGCGGGGGCACAGATACGCAGTATTTT. It yields the protein CASSWGTSGGTDTQYF. The chain is built from TRBV7-2 and TRBJ2-3, with TRBD2 identical over 13 bases. CDR3 length: 16 residues. The germline gives CDR1 SGHTA, CDR2 FQGNSA. The V segment lost 4 bases and the J segment 1 base; nucleotides outside the gene matches: 2.

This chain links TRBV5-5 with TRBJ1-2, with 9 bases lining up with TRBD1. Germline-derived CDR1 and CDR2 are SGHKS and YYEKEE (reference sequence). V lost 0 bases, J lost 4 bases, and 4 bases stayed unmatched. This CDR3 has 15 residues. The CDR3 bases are TGTGCCAGCAGCTTGGAGGGACAGGGCGGCTATGGCTACACCTTC. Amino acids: CASSLEGQGGYGYTF.

Here the CDR3 DNA reads TGCGCCAGCAGCCAGCCGGGACTAGCGGAAGAGACCCAGTACTTC. The encoded protein is CASSQPGLAEETQYF. This sequence joins TRBV5-1 and TRBJ2-5; TRBD2 matches 11 bases. Germline V lookup: CDR1 SGHRS, CDR2 YFSETQ. V shed 4 bases, J shed 3 bases, and the junction held 5 bases outside the gene matches. The CDR3 sequence is 15 residues long.

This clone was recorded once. The CDR3 loop is CASSIHRSSGNTIYF. CDR3 bases: TGTGCCAGCAGTATACATAGGAGCTCTGGAAACACCATATATTTT. The chain has TRBV6-2 or TRBV6-3 and TRBJ1-3; no reliable D call. Trimming pared 5 bases from V and 0 bases from J, leaving 11 bases between. Germline loops: CDR1 MNHEY, CDR2 SVGEGT. The CDR3 is 15 amino acids.

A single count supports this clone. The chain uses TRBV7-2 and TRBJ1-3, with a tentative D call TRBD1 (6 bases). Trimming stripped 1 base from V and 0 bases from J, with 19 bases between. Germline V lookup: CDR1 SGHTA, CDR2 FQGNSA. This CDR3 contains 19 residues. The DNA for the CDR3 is TGTGCCAGCAGCTTAGGGGTTGCAGGGGAAGCGTCCTCTGGAAACACCATATATTTT. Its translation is CASSLGVAGEASSGNTIYF.

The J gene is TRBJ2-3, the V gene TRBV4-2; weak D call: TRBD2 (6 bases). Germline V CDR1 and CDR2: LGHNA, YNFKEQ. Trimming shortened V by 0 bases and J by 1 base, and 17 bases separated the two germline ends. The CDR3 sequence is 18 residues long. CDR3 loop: CASSQERSRGGRTDTQYF. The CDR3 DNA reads TGTGCCAGCAGCCAAGAACGGTCGCGGGGCGGGCGCACAGATACGCAGTATTTT.

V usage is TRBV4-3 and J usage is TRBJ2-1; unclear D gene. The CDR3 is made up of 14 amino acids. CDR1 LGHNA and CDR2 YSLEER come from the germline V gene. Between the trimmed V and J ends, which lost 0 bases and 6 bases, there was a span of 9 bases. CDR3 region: CASSQELSVNEQFF. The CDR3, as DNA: TGCGCCAGCAGCCAAGAATTGTCCGTCAATGAGCAGTTCTTC.

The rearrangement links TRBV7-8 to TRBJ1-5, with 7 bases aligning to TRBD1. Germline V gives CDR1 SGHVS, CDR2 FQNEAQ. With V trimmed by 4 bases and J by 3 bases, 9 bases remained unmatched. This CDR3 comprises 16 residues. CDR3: CASSSLEGANNQPQHF. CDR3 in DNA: TGTGCCAGCAGCTCCCTCGAGGGGGCCAACAATCAGCCCCAGCATTTT.

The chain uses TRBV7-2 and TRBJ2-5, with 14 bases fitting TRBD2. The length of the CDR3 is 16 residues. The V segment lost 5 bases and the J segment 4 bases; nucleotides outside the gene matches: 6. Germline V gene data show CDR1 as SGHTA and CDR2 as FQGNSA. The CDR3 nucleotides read TGTGCCAGCAGCCCCGGACTAGCGGGGGGAGCAGAGACCCAGTACTTC. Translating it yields CASSPGLAGGAETQYF.

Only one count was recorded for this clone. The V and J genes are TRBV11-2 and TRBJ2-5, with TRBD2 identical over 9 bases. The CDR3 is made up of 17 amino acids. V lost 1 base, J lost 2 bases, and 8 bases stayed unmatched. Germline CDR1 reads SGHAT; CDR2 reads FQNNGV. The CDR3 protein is CASSLVGSGGLQETQYF. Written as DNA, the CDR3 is TGTGCCAGCAGCTTAGTGGGTAGCGGGGGACTTCAAGAGACCCAGTACTTC.

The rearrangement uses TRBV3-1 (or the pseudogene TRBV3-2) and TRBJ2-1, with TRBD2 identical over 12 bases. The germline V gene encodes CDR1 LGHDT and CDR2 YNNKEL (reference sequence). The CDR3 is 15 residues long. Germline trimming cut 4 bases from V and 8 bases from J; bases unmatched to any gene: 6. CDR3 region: CASSPFRTSGDEQFF. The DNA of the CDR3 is TGTGCCAGCAGCCCCTTTCGGACTAGCGGGGATGAGCAGTTCTTC.

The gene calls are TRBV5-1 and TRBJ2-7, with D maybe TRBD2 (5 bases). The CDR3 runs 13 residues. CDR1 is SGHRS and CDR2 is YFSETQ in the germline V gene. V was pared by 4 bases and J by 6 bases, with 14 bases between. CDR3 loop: CASSRNQGSEQYF. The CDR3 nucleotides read TGCGCCAGCAGCCGGAACCAAGGGAGCGAGCAGTACTTC.

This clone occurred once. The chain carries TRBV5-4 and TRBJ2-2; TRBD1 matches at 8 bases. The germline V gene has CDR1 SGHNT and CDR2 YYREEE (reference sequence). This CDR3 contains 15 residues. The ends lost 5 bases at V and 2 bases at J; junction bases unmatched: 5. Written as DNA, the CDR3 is TGTGCCAGCAGGCGTGGGACAGGAAACACCGGGGAGCTGTTTTTT. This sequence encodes CASRRGTGNTGELFF. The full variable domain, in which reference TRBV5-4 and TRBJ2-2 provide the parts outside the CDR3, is ETGVTQSPTHLIKTRGQQVTLRCSSQSGHNTVSWYQQALGQGPQFIFQYYREEENGRGNFPPRFSGLQFPNYSSELNVNALELDDSALYLCASRRGTGNTGELFFGEGSRLTVL.

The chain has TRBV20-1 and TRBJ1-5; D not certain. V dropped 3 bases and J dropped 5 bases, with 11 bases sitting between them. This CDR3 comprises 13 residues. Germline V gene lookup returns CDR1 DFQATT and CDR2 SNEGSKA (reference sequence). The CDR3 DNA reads TGCAGTGCTAGTGAAGCAGACTATCAGCCCCAGCATTTT. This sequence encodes CSASEADYQPQHF.

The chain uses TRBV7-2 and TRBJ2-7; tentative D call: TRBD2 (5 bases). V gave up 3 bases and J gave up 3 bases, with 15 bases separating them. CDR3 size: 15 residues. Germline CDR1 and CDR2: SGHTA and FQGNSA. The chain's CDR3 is CASSLNFGVYYEQYF. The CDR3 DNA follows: TGTGCCAGCAGCTTGAATTTCGGGGTGTACTACGAGCAGTACTTC.

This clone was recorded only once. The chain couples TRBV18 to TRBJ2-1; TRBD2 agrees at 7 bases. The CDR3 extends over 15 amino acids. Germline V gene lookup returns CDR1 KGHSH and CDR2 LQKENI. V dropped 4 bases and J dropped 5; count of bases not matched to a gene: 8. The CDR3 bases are TGTGCCAGCTCACAACAAGCGGGGTCTCACAATGAGCAGTTCTTC. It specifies CASSQQAGSHNEQFF.

The CDR3 region is CASRDAGQAFYGYTF. The DNA of the CDR3 is TGTGCCAGCAGGGACGCGGGACAGGCCTTCTATGGCTACACCTTC. The chain combines TRBV2 with TRBJ1-2; TRBD1 matches 8 bases. The CDR3 length is 15 residues. The germline gives CDR1 SNHLY, CDR2 FYNNEI. V was clipped by 6 bases and J by 4 bases; unmatched bases: 10.

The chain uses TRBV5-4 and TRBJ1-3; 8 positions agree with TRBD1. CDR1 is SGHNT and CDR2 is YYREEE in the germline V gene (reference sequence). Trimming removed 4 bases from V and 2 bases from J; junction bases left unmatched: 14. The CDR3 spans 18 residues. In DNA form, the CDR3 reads TGTGCCAGCAGCCGTTTCCCGGGACAGGTTGAAGCTGGAAACACCATATATTTT. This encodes CASSRFPGQVEAGNTIYF.

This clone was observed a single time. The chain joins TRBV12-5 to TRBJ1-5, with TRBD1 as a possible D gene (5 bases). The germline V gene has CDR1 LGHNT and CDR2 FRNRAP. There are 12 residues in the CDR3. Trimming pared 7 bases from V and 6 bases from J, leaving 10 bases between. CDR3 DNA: TGTGCTAGTGCCCCAGACAGTCAGCCCCAGCATTTT. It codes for CASAPDSQPQHF.

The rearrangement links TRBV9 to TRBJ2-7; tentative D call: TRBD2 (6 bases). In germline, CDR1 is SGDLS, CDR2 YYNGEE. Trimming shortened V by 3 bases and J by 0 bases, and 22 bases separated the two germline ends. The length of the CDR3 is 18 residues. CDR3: CASSATLYLALRSYEQYF. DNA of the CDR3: TGTGCCAGCAGCGCCACCCTGTATCTAGCGTTACGCTCCTACGAGCAGTACTTC. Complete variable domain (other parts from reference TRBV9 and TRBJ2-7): DSGVTQTPKHLITATGQRVTLRCSPRSGDLSVYWYQQSLDQGLQFLIQYYNGEERAKGNILERFSAQQFPDLHSELNLSSLELGDSALYFCASSATLYLALRSYEQYFGPGTRLTVT.

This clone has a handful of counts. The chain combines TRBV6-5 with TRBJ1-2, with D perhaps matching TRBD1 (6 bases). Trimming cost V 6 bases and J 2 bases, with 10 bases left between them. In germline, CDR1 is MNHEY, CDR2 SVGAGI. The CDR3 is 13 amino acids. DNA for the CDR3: TGTGCCAGCAGACGGACAGAAAACTATGGCTACACCTTC. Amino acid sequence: CASRRTENYGYTF.

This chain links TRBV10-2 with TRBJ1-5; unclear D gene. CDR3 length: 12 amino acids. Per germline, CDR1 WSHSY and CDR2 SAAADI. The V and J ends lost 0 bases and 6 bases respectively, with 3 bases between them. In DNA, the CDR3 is TGCGCCAGCAGTGAGTCGAGTCAGCCCCAGCATTTT. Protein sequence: CASSESSQPQHF.

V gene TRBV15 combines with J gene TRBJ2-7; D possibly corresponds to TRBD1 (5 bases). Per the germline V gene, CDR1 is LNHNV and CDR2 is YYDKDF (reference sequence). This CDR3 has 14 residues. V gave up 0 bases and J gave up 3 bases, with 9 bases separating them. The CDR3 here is CATSREGRDYEQYF. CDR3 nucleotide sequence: TGTGCCACCAGCAGAGAAGGCAGGGACTACGAGCAGTACTTC.

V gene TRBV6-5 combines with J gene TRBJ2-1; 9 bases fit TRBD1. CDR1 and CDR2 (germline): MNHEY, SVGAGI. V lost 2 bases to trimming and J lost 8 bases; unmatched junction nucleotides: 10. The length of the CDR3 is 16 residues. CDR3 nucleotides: TGTGCCAGCAGTTACAGGGCGACAGGGGGTCGGGATGAGCAGTTCTTC. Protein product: CASSYRATGGRDEQFF.

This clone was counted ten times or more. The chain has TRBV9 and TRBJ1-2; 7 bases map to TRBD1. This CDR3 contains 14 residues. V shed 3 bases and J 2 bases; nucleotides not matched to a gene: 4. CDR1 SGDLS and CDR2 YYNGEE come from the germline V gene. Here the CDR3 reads CASSGGTANYGYTF. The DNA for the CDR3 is TGTGCCAGCAGCGGGGGGACAGCCAACTATGGCTACACCTTC. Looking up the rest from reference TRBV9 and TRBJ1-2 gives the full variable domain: DSGVTQTPKHLITATGQRVTLRCSPRSGDLSVYWYQQSLDQGLQFLIQYYNGEERAKGNILERFSAQQFPDLHSELNLSSLELGDSALYFCASSGGTANYGYTFGSGTRLTVV.

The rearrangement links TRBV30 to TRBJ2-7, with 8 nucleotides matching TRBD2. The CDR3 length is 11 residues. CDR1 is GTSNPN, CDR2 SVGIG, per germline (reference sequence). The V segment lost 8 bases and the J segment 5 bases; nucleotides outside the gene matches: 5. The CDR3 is CAMGLVDEQYF. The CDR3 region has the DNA TGTGCCATGGGACTAGTAGACGAGCAGTACTTC.